This T cell receptor (beta chain) was recovered during a study of beta chain features in type 1 diabetes. Study-level points and caveats: All four CD4+ subsets from Type 1 diabetes patients carried moderately but significantly shorter TCRB CDR3s. With patients and controls alike, PCR might favor shorter templates to an equal degree.

Comment on this clone: Its target is unknown.

V was clipped by 1 base and J by 5 bases, with 17 bases between them. CDR1 and CDR2 (germline): LGHNT, FRNRAP. This CDR3 contains 16 residues. The purity of all sorted populations exceeded 95%. Expressed TCRB transcripts were sequenced because the isolated RNA had all been reverse transcribed beforehand. Here immunoSEQ multiplex PCR was the method, and the copy in TCRdb shows in-frame clones only, minus some. The sample holds roughly 340,000 clones, 13% seen once. Source material: naive CD4+ T cells from blood. The chain links TRBV12-5 to TRBJ2-5, with D possibly matching TRBD2 (5 bases). This TCR came from a woman between 18 and 29 years old with type 1 diabetes. The CDR3 loop is CASGLAQLGLGETQYF. The CDR3 bases are TGTGCTAGTGGTTTGGCTCAACTCGGACTGGGGGAGACCCAGTACTTC.